The clone carrying this TCR beta chain was detected ten times or more. What it recognizes is unknown. In germline, CDR1 is ENHRY, CDR2 SYGVKD. CDR3 size: 14 residues. V was pared by 1 base and J by 5 bases, with 11 bases between. The entry originates in a study of T-cell reconstitution after alpha-beta-depleted transplantation in children. Study-wide points: Several hundred expanded graft clones reportedly supplied alpha-beta T cells about two months after transplant.

Unique molecular identifiers tagged the TCRbeta library. TCRdb reanalysed the PCR reads using MiXCR and keeps one entry per CDR3 protein. The sample carries hundreds of thousands of distinct CDR3 sequences, about an eighth recorded once. The chain joins TRBV10-3 to TRBJ2-5; D is possibly TRBD1 (5 bases). The source material was PBMCs, sampled before TCRalphabeta/CD19-depleted stem cell transplant. This receptor was identified in a girl aged 2 to 9 with congenital amegakaryocytic thrombocytopenia, due to receive a stem cell transplant. The CDR3 nucleotides are TGTGCCATCAGTGAGTTGGACATTCTGGAGACCCAGTACTTC. Its protein is CAISELDILETQYF.